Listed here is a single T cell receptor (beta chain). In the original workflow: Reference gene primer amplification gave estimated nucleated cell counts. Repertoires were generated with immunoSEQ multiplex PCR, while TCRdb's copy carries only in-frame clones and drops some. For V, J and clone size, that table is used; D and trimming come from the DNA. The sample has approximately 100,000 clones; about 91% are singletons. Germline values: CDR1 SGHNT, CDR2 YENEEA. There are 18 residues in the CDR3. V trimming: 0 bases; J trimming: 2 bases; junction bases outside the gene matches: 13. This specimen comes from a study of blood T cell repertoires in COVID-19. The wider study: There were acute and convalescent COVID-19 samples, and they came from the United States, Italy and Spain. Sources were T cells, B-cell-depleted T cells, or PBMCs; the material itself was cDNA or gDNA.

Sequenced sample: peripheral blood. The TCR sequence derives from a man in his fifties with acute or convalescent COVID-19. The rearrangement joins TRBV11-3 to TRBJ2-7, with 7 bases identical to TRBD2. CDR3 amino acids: CASSLDAVGGGLPYEQYF. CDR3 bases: TGTGCCAGCAGCTTAGATGCGGTAGGCGGGGGTTTACCCTACGAGCAGTACTTC.